This T cell receptor beta chain was profiled in a study of cytomegalovirus exposure and HLA in healthy donors. The PCR had 60 Vbeta and 13 Jbeta primers. The method was immunoSEQ multiplex PCR; TCRdb's version includes in-frame clones alone and lacks a portion of them. The repertoire holds about 73,000 clones, with 60% to 85% as singletons. Notes on this clone: Antigen specificity is unknown.

Trimming took off 7 bases at V and 2 bases at J, with 12 bases between the two ends. CDR1 SEHNR and CDR2 FQNEAQ come from the germline V gene (reference sequence). This CDR3 contains 14 residues. Notes on the study in general: An analysis that came later showed most CMV-associated TCR beta chains appearing HLA-restricted. The authors excluded some V segments, including TRBV6-2 and TRBV6-3, as indistinguishable.

The source of this sequence is a man in his 70s in good health and CMV-seronegative. The source material was PBMCs. The rearrangement joins TRBV7-9 to TRBJ1-3; tentative D call: TRBD1 (5 bases). CDR3 DNA sequence: TGTGCCAGCATTCGGGGGAGAACTGGAAACACCATATATTTT. This encodes CASIRGRTGNTIYF.